The text below deals with one TCR beta chain. The antigen remains unidentified. This entry comes from a study of CD8 T cells in ankylosing spondylitis. Study-level points and caveats: The study identified a TCR beta motif of several highly homologous variants that appeared characteristic of ankylosing spondylitis blood.

MiXCR, run by TCRdb on the 5' RACE reads, gives a single entry per CDR3 protein. The sample consists of roughly 450,000 distinct CDR3 sequences, roughly a quarter of them appearing once. CDR1 MGHDK and CDR2 SYGVNS come from the germline V gene. Trimming removed 6 bases from V and 3 bases from J; junction bases left unmatched: 3. The CDR3 is 13 amino acids. The TCR originated in a male donor with ankylosing spondylitis. The chain links TRBV25-1 to TRBJ2-5; TRBD1 matches at 8 bases. Sample: blood, either unsorted or a sorted T cell fraction (not recorded which). The CDR3 nucleotides are TGTGCCAGCAGAGAGACAGGGGAAGAGACCCAGTACTTC. This gives the protein CASRETGEETQYF.